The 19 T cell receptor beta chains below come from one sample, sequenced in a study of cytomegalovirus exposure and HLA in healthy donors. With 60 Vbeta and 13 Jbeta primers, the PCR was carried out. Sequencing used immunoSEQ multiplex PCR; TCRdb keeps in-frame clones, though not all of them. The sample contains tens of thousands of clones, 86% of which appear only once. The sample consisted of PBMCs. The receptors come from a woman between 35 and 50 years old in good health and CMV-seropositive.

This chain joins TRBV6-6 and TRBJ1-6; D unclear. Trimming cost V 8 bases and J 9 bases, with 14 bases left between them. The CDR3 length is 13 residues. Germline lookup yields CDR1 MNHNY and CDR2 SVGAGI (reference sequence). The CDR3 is CASRPLGVSPLHF. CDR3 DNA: TGTGCCAGCCGACCGTTGGGAGTTTCACCCCTCCACTTT.

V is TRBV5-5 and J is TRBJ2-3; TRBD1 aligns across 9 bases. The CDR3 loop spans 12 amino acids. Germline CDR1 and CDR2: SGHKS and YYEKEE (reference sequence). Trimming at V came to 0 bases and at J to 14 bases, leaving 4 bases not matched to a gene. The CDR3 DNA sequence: TGTGCCAGCAGCTTGGGCGACAGGGGGGGGTATTTT. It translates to CASSLGDRGGYF.

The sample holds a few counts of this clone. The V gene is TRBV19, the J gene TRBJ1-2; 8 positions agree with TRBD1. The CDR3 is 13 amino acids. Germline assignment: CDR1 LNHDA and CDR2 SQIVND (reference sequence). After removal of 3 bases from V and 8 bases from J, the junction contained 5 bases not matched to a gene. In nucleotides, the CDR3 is TGTGCCAGTAGTATGGCGGACAGGGACGGCTACACCTTC. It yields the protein CASSMADRDGYTF. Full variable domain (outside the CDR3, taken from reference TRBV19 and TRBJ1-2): DGGITQSPKYLFRKEGQNVTLSCEQNLNHDAMYWYRQDPGQGLRLIYYSQIVNDFQKGDIAEGYSVSREKKESFPLTVTSAQKNPTAFYLCASSMADRDGYTFGSGTRLTVV.

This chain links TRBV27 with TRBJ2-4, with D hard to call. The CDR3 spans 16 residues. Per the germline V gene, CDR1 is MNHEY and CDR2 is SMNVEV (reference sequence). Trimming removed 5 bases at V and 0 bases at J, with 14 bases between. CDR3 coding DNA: TGTGCCAGCAGTCGATACCTAAACGTAGCCAAAAACATTCAGTACTTC. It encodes CASSRYLNVAKNIQYF.

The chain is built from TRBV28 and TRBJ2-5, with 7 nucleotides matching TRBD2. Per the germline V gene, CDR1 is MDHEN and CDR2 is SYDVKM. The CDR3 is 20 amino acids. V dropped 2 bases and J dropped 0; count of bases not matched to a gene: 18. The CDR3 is CASSLPPPSPRGRHQETQYF. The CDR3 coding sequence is TGTGCCAGCAGTTTACCCCCCCCCTCCCCGCGGGGGAGACACCAAGAGACCCAGTACTTC.

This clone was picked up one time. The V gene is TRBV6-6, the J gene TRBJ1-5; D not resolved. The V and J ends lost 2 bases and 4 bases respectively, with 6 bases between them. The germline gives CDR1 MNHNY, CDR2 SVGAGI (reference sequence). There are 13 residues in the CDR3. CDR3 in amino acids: CASSYGGNQPQHF. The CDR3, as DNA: TGTGCCAGCAGTTACGGAGGTAATCAGCCCCAGCATTTT.

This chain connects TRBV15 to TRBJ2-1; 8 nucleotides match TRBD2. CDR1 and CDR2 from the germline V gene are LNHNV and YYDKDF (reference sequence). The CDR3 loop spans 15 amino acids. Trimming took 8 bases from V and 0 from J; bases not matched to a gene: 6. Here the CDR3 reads CATSIAGSSYNEQFF. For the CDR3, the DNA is TGTGCCACCTCGATAGCGGGGAGCTCCTACAATGAGCAGTTCTTC. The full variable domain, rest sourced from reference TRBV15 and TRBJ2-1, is DAMVIQNPRYQVTQFGKPVTLSCSQTLNHNVMYWYQQKSSQAPKLLFHYYDKDFNNEADTPDNFQSRRPNTSFCFLDIRSPGLGDTAMYLCATSIAGSSYNEQFFGPGTRLTVL.

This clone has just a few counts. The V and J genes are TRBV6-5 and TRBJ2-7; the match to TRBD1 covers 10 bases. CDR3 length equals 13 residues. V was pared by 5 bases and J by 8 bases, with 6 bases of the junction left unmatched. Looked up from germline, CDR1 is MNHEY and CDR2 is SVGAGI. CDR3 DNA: TGTGCCAGCAGTATCCGGGACAGGGGAAAGCAGTACTTC. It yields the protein CASSIRDRGKQYF.

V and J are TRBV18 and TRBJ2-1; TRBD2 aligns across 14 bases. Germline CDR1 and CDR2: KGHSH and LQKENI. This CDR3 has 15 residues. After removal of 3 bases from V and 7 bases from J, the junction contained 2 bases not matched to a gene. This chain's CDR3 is CASSPGTSGGNEQFF. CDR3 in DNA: TGTGCCAGCTCACCCGGGACTAGCGGGGGAAATGAGCAGTTCTTC. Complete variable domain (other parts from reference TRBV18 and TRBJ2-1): NAGVMQNPRHLVRRRGQEARLRCSPMKGHSHVYWYRQLPEEGLKFMVYLQKENIIDESGMPKERFSAEFPKEGPSILRIQQVVRGDSAAYFCASSPGTSGGNEQFFGPGTRLTVL.

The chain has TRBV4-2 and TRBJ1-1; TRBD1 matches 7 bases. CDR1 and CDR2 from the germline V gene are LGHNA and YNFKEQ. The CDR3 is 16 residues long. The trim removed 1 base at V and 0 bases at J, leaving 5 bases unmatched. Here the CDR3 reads CASSQVRGTLNTEAFF. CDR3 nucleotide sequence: TGTGCCAGCAGCCAAGTCAGGGGGACCTTGAACACTGAAGCTTTCTTT.

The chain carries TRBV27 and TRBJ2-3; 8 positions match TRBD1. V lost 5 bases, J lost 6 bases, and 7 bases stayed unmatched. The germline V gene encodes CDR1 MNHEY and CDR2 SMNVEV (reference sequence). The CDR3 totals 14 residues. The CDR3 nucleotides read TGTGCCAGCAGTCTCGGGACAGGCTGGGATACGCAGTATTTT. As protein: CASSLGTGWDTQYF.

The CDR3 nucleotides are TGTGCCAGCAGCCCCGTCGGGGAGCAGTACTTC. Protein: CASSPVGEQYF. The chain recombines TRBV13 with TRBJ2-7; D unresolved. Per germline, CDR1 PRHDT and CDR2 FYEKMQ (reference sequence). The CDR3 runs 11 residues. V was shortened by 5 bases and J by 7 bases, with 9 bases between the two germline ends. Based on the CDR3 plus reference TRBV13 and TRBJ2-7, the full variable domain is AAGVIQSPRHLIKEKRETATLKCYPIPRHDTVYWYQQGPGQDPQFLISFYEKMQSDKGSIPDRFSAQQFSDYHSELNMSSLELGDSALYFCASSPVGEQYFGPGTRLTVT.

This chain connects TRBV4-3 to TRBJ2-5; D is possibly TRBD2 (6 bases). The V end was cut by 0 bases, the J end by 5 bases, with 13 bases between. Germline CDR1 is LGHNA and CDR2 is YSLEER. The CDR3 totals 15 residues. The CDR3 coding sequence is TGCGCCAGCAGCCAAGAGTGGGGGGTTTTGGAGACCCAGTACTTC. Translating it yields CASSQEWGVLETQYF.

CDR3 loop: CASSPPTGGRFF. The CDR3, as DNA: TGTGCCAGCTCACCACCTACGGGGGGGCGGTTCTTC. The gene calls are TRBV18 and TRBJ2-1, with 8 nucleotides matching TRBD2. This CDR3 comprises 12 residues. CDR1 and CDR2 from the germline V gene are KGHSH and LQKENI. V was pared by 0 bases and J by 15 bases, with 4 bases of the junction left unmatched.

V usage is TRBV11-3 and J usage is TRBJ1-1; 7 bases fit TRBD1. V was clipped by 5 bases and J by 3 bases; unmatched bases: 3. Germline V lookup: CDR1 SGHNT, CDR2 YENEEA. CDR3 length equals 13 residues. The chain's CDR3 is CASSNQGDTEAFF. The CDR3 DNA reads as TGTGCCAGCAGCAACCAGGGGGACACTGAAGCTTTCTTT. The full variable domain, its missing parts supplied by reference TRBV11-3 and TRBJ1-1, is EAGVVQSPRYKIIEKKQPVAFWCNPISGHNTLYWYLQNLGQGPELLIRYENEEAVDDSQLPKDRFSAERLKGVDSTLKIQPAELGDSAVYLCASSNQGDTEAFFGQGTRLTVV.

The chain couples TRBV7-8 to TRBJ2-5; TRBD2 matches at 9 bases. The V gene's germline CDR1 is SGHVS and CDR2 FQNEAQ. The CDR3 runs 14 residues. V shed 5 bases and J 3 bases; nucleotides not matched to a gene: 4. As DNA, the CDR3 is TGTGCCAGCAGCCCCTTAGCGGGGGAAGAGACCCAGTACTTC. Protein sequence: CASSPLAGEETQYF. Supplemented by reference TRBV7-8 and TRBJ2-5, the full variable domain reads GAGVSQSPRYKVAKRGQDVALRCDPISGHVSLFWYQQALGQGPEFLTYFQNEAQLDKSGLPSDRFFAERPEGSVSTLKIQRTQQEDSAVYLCASSPLAGEETQYFGPGTRLLVL.

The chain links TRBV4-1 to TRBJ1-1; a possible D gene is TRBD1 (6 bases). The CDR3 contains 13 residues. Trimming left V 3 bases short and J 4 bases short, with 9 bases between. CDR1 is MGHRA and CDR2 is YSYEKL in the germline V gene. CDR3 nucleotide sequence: TGCGCCAGCAGCCAGCGGGGGCGCACTGAAGCTTTCTTT. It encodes CASSQRGRTEAFF.

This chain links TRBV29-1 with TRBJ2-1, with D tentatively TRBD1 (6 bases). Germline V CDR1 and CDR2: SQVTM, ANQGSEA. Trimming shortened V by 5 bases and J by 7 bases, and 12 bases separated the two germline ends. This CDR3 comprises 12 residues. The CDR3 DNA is TGCAGCGTTAGGACAGTGGGAAATGAGCAGTTCTTC. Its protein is CSVRTVGNEQFF.

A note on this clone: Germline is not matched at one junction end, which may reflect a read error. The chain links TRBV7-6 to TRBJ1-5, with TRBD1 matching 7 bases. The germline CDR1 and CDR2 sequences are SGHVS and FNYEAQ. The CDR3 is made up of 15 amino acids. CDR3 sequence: CASGLDDRESQPQHF. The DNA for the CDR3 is TGTGCCAGCGGCTTAGACGACAGGGAGAGTCAGCCCCAGCATTTT.